The 29 T cell receptor beta chains in this list originate from one sample, sequenced in a study of T cells in Graves' hyperthyroidism and ophthalmopathy. Amplification of TCR beta CDR3 regions was performed using RNA transcripts as template. Initially, a first-round RT-PCR of the TCR CDR3 employed the HTBI primer set. TCRdb analysed the multiplex PCR reads with MiXCR anew, one entry per CDR3 protein. The table records about 660,000 distinct CDR3 sequences, just under 45% of them present only once. Sequenced sample: peripheral blood or thyroid tissue (not recorded which). The receptors shown here come from an adult man with Graves' disease, either hyperthyroidism or ophthalmopathy (not recorded which).

The genes are TRBV7-9 and TRBJ1-3; D is possibly TRBD1 (5 bases). Trimming removed 5 bases at V and 4 bases at J, with 12 bases between. The CDR3 spans 14 residues. Looked up from germline, CDR1 is SEHNR and CDR2 is FQNEAQ (reference sequence). The CDR3 coding sequence is TGTGCCAGCAGCCTGGGGGTGCAGGGAAACACCATATATTTT. Translating gives CASSLGVQGNTIYF.

The table lists this clonotype with a few counts. The genes are TRBV7-8 and TRBJ2-7; no clear D. V was pared by 5 bases and J by 1 base, with 18 bases between. Germline CDR1 and CDR2: SGHVS and FQNEAQ. The CDR3 totals 16 residues. The CDR3 protein is CASSQEPVRASYEQYF. Here the CDR3 DNA reads TGTGCCAGCAGCCAAGAACCCGTCCGGGCGTCCTACGAGCAGTACTTC.

This rearrangement joins TRBV10-3 to TRBJ1-1; possibly TRBD1 for D (5 bases). This CDR3 contains 15 residues. Germline CDR1 is ENHRY and CDR2 is SYGVKD. Trimming took 10 bases from V and 0 from J, leaving 18 bases between them. CDR3 nucleotide sequence: TGTGCCAGCTCACCAAGGGGACGGATGAACACTGAAGCTTTCTTT. It encodes CASSPRGRMNTEAFF.

This clonotype turned up a few times. The rearrangement joins TRBV6-1 to TRBJ1-5; TRBD1 matches at 9 bases. The CDR3 contains 14 residues. Germline V gene sequence: CDR1 MNHNS, CDR2 SASEGT. The J segment lost 6 bases and the V segment lost 5 bases, leaving 5 bases of the junction unmatched. The CDR3 coding sequence is TGTGCCAGCAGTCACAGGGGGCCGGTTCAGCCCCAGCATTTT. This translates into CASSHRGPVQPQHF.

This clonotype occurred many times. V is TRBV29-1 and J is TRBJ2-5; D ambiguous. The CDR3 consists of 11 residues. In germline, CDR1 is SQVTM, CDR2 ANQGSEA. Deletions cut 5 bases from V and 13 bases from J, with 17 bases between. The DNA for the CDR3 is TGCAGCGTTATGGAGCAGACGAGTGGGTACTTC. Its protein is CSVMEQTSGYF.

A few counts support this clonotype. The V call is TRBV6-4, the J call TRBJ2-5, with D perhaps given as TRBD1 or TRBD2 (7 bases each). Looked up from germline, CDR1 is MRHNA and CDR2 is SNTAGT. The CDR3 is 15 residues long. Deletions cut 7 bases from V and 4 bases from J, with 19 bases between. In nucleotides, the CDR3 is TGTGCCAGCACGGGGAGGGGGCGCCTAGGAGAGACCCAGTACTTC. Translated, it gives CASTGRGRLGETQYF.

This CDR3 reads CATSAGQTGDSQETQYF. The CDR3, as DNA: TGTGCCACCAGTGCGGGCCAGACCGGGGACAGCCAAGAGACCCAGTACTTC. The genes are TRBV24-1 and TRBJ2-5; 7 bases are a match to TRBD1. The V segment lost 5 bases and the J segment 1 base; nucleotides outside the gene matches: 12. CDR1 KGHDR and CDR2 SFDVKD come from the germline V gene. This CDR3 is built from 17 residues.

This clonotype was picked up many times. This rearrangement joins TRBV19 to TRBJ2-7; D is possibly TRBD2 (5 bases). Germline loops: CDR1 LNHDA, CDR2 SQIVND (reference sequence). Trimming cost V 2 bases and J 4 bases, with 6 bases left between them. The CDR3 length is 12 residues. This CDR3 reads CASSIRGYEQYF. DNA for the CDR3: TGTGCCAGTAGTATACGAGGGTACGAGCAGTACTTC. The variable domain in full, with the rest retrieved from reference TRBV19 and TRBJ2-7, is DGGITQSPKYLFRKEGQNVTLSCEQNLNHDAMYWYRQDPGQGLRLIYYSQIVNDFQKGDIAEGYSVSREKKESFPLTVTSAQKNPTAFYLCASSIRGYEQYFGPGTRLTVT.

The chain joins TRBV9 to TRBJ1-1; no firm D call. Germline lookup yields CDR1 SGDLS and CDR2 YYNGEE. Trimming removed 0 bases at V and 3 bases at J, with 15 bases between. The CDR3 contains 16 residues. Here the CDR3 DNA reads TGTGCCAGCAGCGTAGCTTGGGGAAATGGCTACACTGAAGCTTTCTTT. This gives the protein CASSVAWGNGYTEAFF.

This clonotype was picked up a small number of times. The chain links TRBV2 to TRBJ2-3; TRBD2 matches 7 bases. CDR1 SNHLY and CDR2 FYNNEI come from the germline V gene. The trim removed 11 bases at V and 3 bases at J, leaving 8 bases unmatched. This CDR3 has 13 amino acids. This chain's CDR3 is CASQRGRTDTQYF. DNA for the CDR3: TGTGCCTCCCAGCGGGGTAGGACAGATACGCAGTATTTT.

In its sample, this clonotype was seen many times. The CDR3 DNA follows: TGTGCCAGCCGGGACAGGTTCTACGAGCAGTACTTC. Amino acid sequence: CASRDRFYEQYF. The rearrangement links TRBV2 to TRBJ2-7, with 8 bases matching TRBD1. Germline V gene sequence: CDR1 SNHLY, CDR2 FYNNEI. V was clipped by 8 bases and J by 3 bases; unmatched bases: 3. CDR3 length equals 12 residues.

The V gene is TRBV24-1, the J gene TRBJ1-4, with D possibly matching TRBD1 (5 bases). CDR3 length: 12 residues. Trimming took off 3 bases at V and 11 bases at J, with 9 bases between the two ends. Germline V gene data show CDR1 as KGHDR and CDR2 as SFDVKD. CDR3 sequence: CATSDLEGKLFF. DNA for the CDR3: TGTGCCACCAGTGATCTCGAGGGGAAACTGTTTTTT.

The chain employs TRBV7-9 and TRBJ2-2; tentative D call: TRBD2 (6 bases). V was trimmed by 5 bases and J by 3 bases, leaving 16 bases between them. The CDR3 totals 16 residues. Germline CDR1 SEHNR, CDR2 FQNEAQ (reference sequence). The DNA for the CDR3 is TGTGCCAGCAGCCTAAGATCAGCGGGCTACACCGGGGAGCTGTTTTTT. This gives the protein CASSLRSAGYTGELFF.

This clonotype was counted between two and nine times. The rearrangement links TRBV24-1 to TRBJ1-2, with D possibly matching TRBD1 (6 bases). Germline V lookup: CDR1 KGHDR, CDR2 SFDVKD. The V gene lost 4 bases and the J gene lost 7 bases, with 18 bases spanning the gap. CDR3 size: 15 residues. CDR3 coding DNA: TGTGCCACCAGTGACAGAAACAGGGAGTGGGGTGGCTACACCTTC. As protein: CATSDRNREWGGYTF.

Notes on this clonotype: A much larger clone differs by one base, so this may be a read error. The CDR3 is CASNLAGIRSNQPQHF. Written as DNA, the CDR3 is TGTGCCAGTAACTTGGCAGGGATAAGAAGCAATCAGCCCCAGCATTTT. The rearrangement joins TRBV19 to TRBJ1-5, with D possibly matching TRBD1 (5 bases). The CDR3 has 16 residues. V lost 7 bases to trimming and J lost 1 base, with 17 bases between them. Germline lookup yields CDR1 LNHDA and CDR2 SQIVND (reference sequence).

This clonotype was picked up many times. This sequence joins TRBV2 and TRBJ1-5; D is perhaps TRBD1 (5 bases). With 3 bases removed from V and 0 bases from J, the gap between germline ends came to 6 bases. The CDR3 has 14 residues. Germline V gene data show CDR1 as SNHLY and CDR2 as FYNNEI. The CDR3 spells CASSDRDSNQPQHF. CDR3 in DNA: TGTGCCAGCAGTGACAGGGATAGCAATCAGCCCCAGCATTTT.

There are a few counts of this clonotype. DNA of the CDR3: TGTGCCAGCAGCCACTCGGACAGGGGGGACTACGAGCAGTACTTC. Translation: CASSHSDRGDYEQYF. The chain carries TRBV7-2 and TRBJ2-7; 10 bases match TRBD1. CDR1 and CDR2 from the germline V gene are SGHTA and FQGNSA. Trimming took 5 bases from V and 3 from J; bases not matched to a gene: 7. The CDR3 sequence is 15 residues long.

CDR3 sequence: CASRILETGGNTEAFF. The CDR3, as DNA: TGTGCCAGTAGAATATTGGAGACAGGGGGCAACACTGAAGCTTTCTTT. This chain connects TRBV19 to TRBJ1-1; 10 nucleotides agree with TRBD1. With 6 bases clipped from V and 2 bases from J, the junction kept 9 bases outside the gene matches. CDR3 size: 16 residues. Per germline, CDR1 LNHDA and CDR2 SQIVND (reference sequence).

V usage is TRBV24-1 and J usage is TRBJ2-5; D is unresolved. V lost 4 bases and J lost 5, with 19 bases in between. This CDR3 comprises 16 residues. CDR1 and CDR2 from the germline V gene are KGHDR and SFDVKD. The CDR3 bases are TGTGCCACCAGTGAAGGTCGAGGTGCGACTTGGGAGACCCAGTACTTC. Amino acids: CATSEGRGATWETQYF.

A note on this clonotype: A much larger clone differs from this one at a single base, so this may be a read error. The chain has TRBV29-1 and TRBJ2-5; D unresolved. Germline V gives CDR1 SQVTM, CDR2 ANQGSEA. This CDR3 is 14 amino acids long. The CDR3 sequence is CSVEEWAAGEIQYF. DNA for the CDR3: TGCAGCGTTGAAGAGTGGGCTGCAGGAGAGATCCAGTACTTC. Full variable domain (rest looked up from reference TRBV29-1 and TRBJ2-5): SAVISQKPSRDICQRGTSLTIQCQVDSQVTMMFWYRQQPGQSLTLIATANQGSEATYESGFVIDKFPISRPNLTFSTLTVSNMSPEDSSIYLCSVEEWAAGEIQYFGPGTRLLVL.

The CDR3 bases are TGCAGTGCTAGAGATGGGTCAGGGAGGGAGCCCCAGCATTTT. This codes for CSARDGSGREPQHF. V is TRBV20-1 and J is TRBJ1-5; D possibly corresponds to TRBD1 (5 bases). Germline V CDR1 and CDR2: DFQATT, SNEGSKA (reference sequence). The V and J ends lost 0 bases and 8 bases respectively, with 14 bases between them. There are 14 residues in the CDR3.

This clonotype showed up many times. The CDR3 sequence is CATSRQTPGQETQYF. The CDR3 coding sequence is TGTGCCACCAGCCGACAAACGCCGGGGCAAGAGACCCAGTACTTC. The gene calls are TRBV15 and TRBJ2-5; perhaps TRBD2 as D (5 bases). The V end lost 5 bases, the J end lost 2 bases, and 15 bases lay between the germline ends. Germline-derived CDR1 and CDR2 are LNHNV and YYDKDF (reference sequence). This CDR3 has 15 residues.

The chain is built from TRBV12-3 or TRBV12-4 and TRBJ2-6, with D tentatively TRBD1 (6 bases). The CDR3 covers 17 residues. Trimming took 6 bases from V and 1 from J, leaving 16 bases between them. CDR3 sequence reads: CASRGDTGRSGANVLTF. The DNA of the CDR3 is TGTGCCAGCAGAGGGGACACGGGGAGATCTGGGGCCAACGTCCTGACTTTC.

V and J are TRBV9 and TRBJ2-2; 7 positions agree with TRBD1. The trim removed 3 bases at V and 0 bases at J, leaving 8 bases unmatched. The CDR3 is 17 residues long. Germline V gives CDR1 SGDLS, CDR2 YYNGEE. CDR3 coding DNA: TGTGCCAGCAGCGAGACCCCCGGGACAGCGAACACCGGGGAGCTGTTTTTT. Translation gives CASSETPGTANTGELFF.

This chain links TRBV7-8 with TRBJ1-4; no definite D call. V lost 5 bases, J lost 0 bases, and 13 bases lay in between. CDR1 is SGHVS and CDR2 is FQNEAQ in the germline V gene. There are 16 residues in the CDR3. In DNA form, the CDR3 reads TGTGCCAGCAGCCAAGGCGAGTCCGCAACTAATGAAAAACTGTTTTTT. This translates into CASSQGESATNEKLFF.

This sequence joins TRBV7-9 and TRBJ1-1, with D maybe TRBD1 (6 bases). CDR3 length: 15 residues. CDR1 SEHNR and CDR2 FQNEAQ come from the germline V gene (reference sequence). Trimming took 3 bases from V and 7 from J, leaving 18 bases between them. The CDR3 sequence: CASSLEFTGQGEAFF. Here the CDR3 DNA reads TGTGCCAGCAGCTTGGAATTTACAGGGCAGGGTGAAGCTTTCTTT.

This clonotype was detected ten times or more. The J gene is TRBJ1-6, the V gene TRBV5-8, with 8 bases aligning to TRBD1. V lost 3 bases to trimming and J lost 14 bases; unmatched junction nucleotides: 10. The germline gives CDR1 SGHTS, CDR2 YDEGEE. The CDR3 loop spans 14 amino acids. CDR3 loop: CASSSGQATGALHF. CDR3 bases: TGTGCCAGCAGCTCGGGACAGGCGACCGGTGCCCTCCACTTT. The full variable domain, its missing parts supplied by reference TRBV5-8 and TRBJ1-6, is EAGVTQSPTHLIKTRGQQATLRCSPISGHTSVYWYQQALGLGLQFLLWYDEGEERNRGNFPPRFSGRQFPNYSSELNVNALELEDSALYLCASSSGQATGALHFGNGTRLTVT.

This clonotype has just a few counts. This rearrangement joins TRBV6-6 to TRBJ2-2, with unresolved D. The CDR3 sequence is 14 residues long. Trimming stripped 7 bases from V and 0 bases from J, with 9 bases between. Per germline, CDR1 MNHNY and CDR2 SVGAGI (reference sequence). The CDR3 bases are TGTGCCAGCAAAACGGACGCGAACACCGGGGAGCTGTTTTTT. Amino acids: CASKTDANTGELFF.

This clonotype was seen more than once but under ten times. In DNA, the CDR3 is TGCAGTGCCTCTGGGACAACACGAAACTACGAGCAGTACTTC. Protein: CSASGTTRNYEQYF. The J gene is TRBJ2-7, the V gene TRBV20-1; perhaps TRBD1 as D (6 bases). Germline loops: CDR1 DFQATT, CDR2 SNEGSKA (reference sequence). V dropped 6 bases and J dropped 3 bases, with 18 bases sitting between them. The CDR3 totals 14 residues.